This TCR beta chain was recovered during a study of blood T cell repertoires in COVID-19. Generated by immunoSEQ multiplex PCR, the TCRdb table keeps only in-frame clones and is missing some. Of 350,000 or so clones in the sample, around 90% were seen once. This clone was seen only a few times. Participant ages covered about 18 to 100 years across about two dozen US areas. Clinical history reported by participants formed the basis on which cohorts were assigned. This TCR was sampled from a woman between 25 and 40 years old who had recovered from COVID-19. The sequenced sample consisted of PBMCs or T cells enriched from blood (not recorded which).

CDR3 nucleotide sequence: TGTGCCAGCTCACCTGAATTAGACCCCCGAGGGGGCTACACCTTC. Translated, it gives CASSPELDPRGGYTF. The chain combines TRBV18 with TRBJ1-2; D uncertain. CDR1 KGHSH and CDR2 LQKENI come from the germline V gene. V lost 3 bases and J 8 bases, leaving 19 bases between the germline ends. The CDR3 is 15 residues long.